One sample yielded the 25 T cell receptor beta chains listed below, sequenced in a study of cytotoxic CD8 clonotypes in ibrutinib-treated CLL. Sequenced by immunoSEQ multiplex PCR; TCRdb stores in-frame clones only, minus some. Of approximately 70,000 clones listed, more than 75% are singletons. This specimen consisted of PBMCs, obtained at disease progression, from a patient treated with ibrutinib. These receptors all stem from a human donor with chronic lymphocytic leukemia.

The CDR3 sequence is CASSLIVGQVVTFF. The CDR3, as DNA: TGCGCCAGCAGCTTGATAGTAGGACAGGTTGTGACTTTCTTT. The rearrangement joins TRBV5-1 to TRBJ1-1; 7 nucleotides align to TRBD1. With V trimmed by 1 base and J by 12 bases, 12 bases remained unmatched. The germline V gene encodes CDR1 SGHRS and CDR2 YFSETQ. This CDR3 contains 14 residues.

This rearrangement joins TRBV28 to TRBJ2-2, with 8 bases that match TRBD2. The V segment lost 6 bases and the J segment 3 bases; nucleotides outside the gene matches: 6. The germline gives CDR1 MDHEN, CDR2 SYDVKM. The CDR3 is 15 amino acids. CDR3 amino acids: CASSTGGLDTGELFF. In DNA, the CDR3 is TGTGCCAGCAGCACGGGGGGGCTAGACACCGGGGAGCTGTTTTTT.

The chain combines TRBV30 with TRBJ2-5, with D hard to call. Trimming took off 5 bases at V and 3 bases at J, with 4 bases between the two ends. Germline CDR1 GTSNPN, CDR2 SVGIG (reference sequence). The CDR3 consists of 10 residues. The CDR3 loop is CAWREETQYF. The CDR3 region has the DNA TGTGCCTGGCGGGAAGAGACCCAGTACTTC.

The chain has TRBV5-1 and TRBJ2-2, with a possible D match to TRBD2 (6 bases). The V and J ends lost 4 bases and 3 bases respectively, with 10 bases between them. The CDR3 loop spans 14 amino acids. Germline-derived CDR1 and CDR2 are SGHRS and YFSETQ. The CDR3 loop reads CASSRDSHTGELFF. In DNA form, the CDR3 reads TGCGCCAGCAGCCGGGACTCCCACACCGGGGAGCTGTTTTTT.

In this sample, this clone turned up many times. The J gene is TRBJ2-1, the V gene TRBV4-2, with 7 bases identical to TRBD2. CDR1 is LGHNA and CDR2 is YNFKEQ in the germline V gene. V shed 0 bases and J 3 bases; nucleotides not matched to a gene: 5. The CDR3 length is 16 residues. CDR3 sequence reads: CASSQEAGEGYNEQFF. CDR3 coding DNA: TGTGCCAGCAGCCAAGAGGCGGGAGAAGGCTACAATGAGCAGTTCTTC.

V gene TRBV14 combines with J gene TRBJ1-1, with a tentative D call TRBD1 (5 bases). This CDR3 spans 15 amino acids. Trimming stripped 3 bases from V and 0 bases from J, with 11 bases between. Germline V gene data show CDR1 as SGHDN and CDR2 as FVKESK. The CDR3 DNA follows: TGTGCCAGCAGCCAGCCAGGGCTCATGAACACTGAAGCTTTCTTT. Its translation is CASSQPGLMNTEAFF.

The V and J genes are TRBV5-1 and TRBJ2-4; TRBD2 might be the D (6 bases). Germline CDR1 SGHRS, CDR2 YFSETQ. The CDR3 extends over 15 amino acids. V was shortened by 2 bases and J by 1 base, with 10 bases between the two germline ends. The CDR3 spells CASSLLAGAKNIQYF. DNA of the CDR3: TGCGCCAGCAGCTTACTAGCAGGGGCCAAAAACATTCAGTACTTC.

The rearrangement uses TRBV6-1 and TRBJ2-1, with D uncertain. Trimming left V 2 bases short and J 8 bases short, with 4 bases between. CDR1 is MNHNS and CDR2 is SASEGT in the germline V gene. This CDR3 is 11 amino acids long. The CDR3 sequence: CASSEWDEQFF. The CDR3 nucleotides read TGTGCCAGCAGTGAATGGGATGAGCAGTTCTTC.

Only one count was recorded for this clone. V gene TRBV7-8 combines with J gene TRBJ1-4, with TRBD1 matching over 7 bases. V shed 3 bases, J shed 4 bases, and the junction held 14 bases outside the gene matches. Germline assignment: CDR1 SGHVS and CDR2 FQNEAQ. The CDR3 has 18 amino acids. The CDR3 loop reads CASSFSGEDRSLNEKLFF. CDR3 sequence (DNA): TGTGCCAGCAGCTTTTCAGGGGAGGACAGGTCCCTTAATGAAAAACTGTTTTTT.

Written as DNA, the CDR3 is TGTGCCAGTAGTCTTACCGGGGGTCGCGCCAAAGAGACCCAGTACTTC. Its protein is CASSLTGGRAKETQYF. V is TRBV19 and J is TRBJ2-5; a weak D match, TRBD2 (6 bases). CDR1 and CDR2 (germline): LNHDA, SQIVND (reference sequence). This CDR3 spans 16 amino acids. Trimming pared 5 bases from V and 3 bases from J, leaving 19 bases between.

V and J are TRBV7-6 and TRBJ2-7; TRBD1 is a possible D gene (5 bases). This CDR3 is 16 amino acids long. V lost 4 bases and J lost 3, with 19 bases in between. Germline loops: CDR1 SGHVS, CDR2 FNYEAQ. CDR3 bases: TGTGCCAGCAGCTCTGATCAGGGTGCCGCCTACTACGAGCAGTACTTC. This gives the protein CASSSDQGAAYYEQYF.

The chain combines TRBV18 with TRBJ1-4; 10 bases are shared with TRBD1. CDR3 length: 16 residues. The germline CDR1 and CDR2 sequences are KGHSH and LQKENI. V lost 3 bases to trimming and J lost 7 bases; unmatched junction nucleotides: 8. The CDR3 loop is CASSPTGGAIGEKLFF. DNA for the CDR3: TGTGCCAGCTCACCGACAGGGGGCGCGATAGGTGAAAAACTGTTTTTT.

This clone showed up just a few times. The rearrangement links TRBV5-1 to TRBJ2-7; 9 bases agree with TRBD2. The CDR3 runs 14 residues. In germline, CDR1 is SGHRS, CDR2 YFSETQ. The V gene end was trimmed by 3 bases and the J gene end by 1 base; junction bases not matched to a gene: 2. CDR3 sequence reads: CASSSLAGSYEQYF. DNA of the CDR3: TGCGCCAGCAGCTCTCTAGCGGGATCCTACGAGCAGTACTTC.

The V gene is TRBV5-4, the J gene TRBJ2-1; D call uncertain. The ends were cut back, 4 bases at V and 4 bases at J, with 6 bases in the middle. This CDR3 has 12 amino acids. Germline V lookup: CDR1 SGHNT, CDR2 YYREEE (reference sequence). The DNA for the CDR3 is TGTGCCAGCAGCCCAAATTACAATGAGCAGTTCTTC. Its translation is CASSPNYNEQFF.

The CDR3 nucleotides read TGTGCCAGCAGTGGCGGGACAGACATTCAGCCCCAGCATTTT. It encodes CASSGGTDIQPQHF. The chain couples TRBV6-1 to TRBJ1-5, with 7 bases matching TRBD1. J was trimmed by 6 bases and V by 4 bases; bases with no gene match: 6. The CDR3 runs 14 residues. CDR1 is MNHNS and CDR2 is SASEGT in the germline V gene.

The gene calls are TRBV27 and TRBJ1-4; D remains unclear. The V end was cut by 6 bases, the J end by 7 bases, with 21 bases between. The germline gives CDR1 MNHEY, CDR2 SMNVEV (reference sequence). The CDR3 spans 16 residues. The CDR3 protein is CASSPLGLGWLEKLFF. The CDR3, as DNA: TGTGCCAGCAGCCCTTTAGGCTTGGGATGGCTTGAAAAACTGTTTTTT.

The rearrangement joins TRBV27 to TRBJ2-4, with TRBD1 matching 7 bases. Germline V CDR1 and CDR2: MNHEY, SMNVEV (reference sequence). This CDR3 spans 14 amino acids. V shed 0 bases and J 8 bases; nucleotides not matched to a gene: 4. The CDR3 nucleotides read TGTGCCAGCAGTTTATCCCAGACAGGGTACATTCAGTACTTC. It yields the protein CASSLSQTGYIQYF.

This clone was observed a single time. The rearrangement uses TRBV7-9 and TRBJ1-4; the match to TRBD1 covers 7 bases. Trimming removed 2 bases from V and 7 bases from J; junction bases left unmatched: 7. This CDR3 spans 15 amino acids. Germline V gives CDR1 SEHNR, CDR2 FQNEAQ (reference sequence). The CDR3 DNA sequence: TGTGCCAGCAGCTTAAGAAGAGGGGGCCCTGAAAAACTGTTTTTT. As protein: CASSLRRGGPEKLFF. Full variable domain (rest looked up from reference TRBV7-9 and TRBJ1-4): DTGVSQNPRHKITKRGQNVTFRCDPISEHNRLYWYRQTLGQGPEFLTYFQNEAQLEKSRLLSDRFSAERPKGSFSTLEIQRTEQGDSAMYLCASSLRRGGPEKLFFGSGTQLSVL.

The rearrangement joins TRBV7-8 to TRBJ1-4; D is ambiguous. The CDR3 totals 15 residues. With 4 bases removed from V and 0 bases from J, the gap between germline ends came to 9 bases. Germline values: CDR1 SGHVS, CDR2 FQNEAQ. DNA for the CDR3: TGTGCCAGCAGCTCCCCATACGCAACTAATGAAAAACTGTTTTTT. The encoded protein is CASSSPYATNEKLFF. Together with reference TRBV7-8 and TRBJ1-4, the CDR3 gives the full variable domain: GAGVSQSPRYKVAKRGQDVALRCDPISGHVSLFWYQQALGQGPEFLTYFQNEAQLDKSGLPSDRFFAERPEGSVSTLKIQRTQQEDSAVYLCASSSPYATNEKLFFGSGTQLSVL.

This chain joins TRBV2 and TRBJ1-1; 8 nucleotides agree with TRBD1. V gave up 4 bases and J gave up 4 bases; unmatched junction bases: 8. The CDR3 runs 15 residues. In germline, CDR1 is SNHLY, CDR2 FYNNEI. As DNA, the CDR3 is TGTGCCAGCAGTGTCTCTCAGGGGGCGATCACTGAAGCTTTCTTT. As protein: CASSVSQGAITEAFF.

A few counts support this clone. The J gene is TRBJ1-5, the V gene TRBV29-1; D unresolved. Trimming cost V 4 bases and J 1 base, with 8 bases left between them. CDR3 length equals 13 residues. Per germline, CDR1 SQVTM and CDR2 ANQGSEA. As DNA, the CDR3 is TGCAGCGTTGCGTTGGGGAGCAATCAGCCCCAGCATTTT. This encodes CSVALGSNQPQHF.

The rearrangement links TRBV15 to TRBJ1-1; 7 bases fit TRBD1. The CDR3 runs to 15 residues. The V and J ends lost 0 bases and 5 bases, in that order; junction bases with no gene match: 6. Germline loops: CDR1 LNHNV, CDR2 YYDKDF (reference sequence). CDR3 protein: CATSREVTGPTEAFF. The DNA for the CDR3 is TGTGCCACCAGCAGAGAGGTGACAGGGCCGACTGAAGCTTTCTTT.

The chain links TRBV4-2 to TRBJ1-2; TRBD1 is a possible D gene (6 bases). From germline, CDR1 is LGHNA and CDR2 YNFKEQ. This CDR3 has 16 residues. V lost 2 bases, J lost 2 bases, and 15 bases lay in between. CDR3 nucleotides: TGTGCCAGCAGCCAAACGCTAAGGGGGGAGAACTATGGCTACACCTTC. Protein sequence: CASSQTLRGENYGYTF.

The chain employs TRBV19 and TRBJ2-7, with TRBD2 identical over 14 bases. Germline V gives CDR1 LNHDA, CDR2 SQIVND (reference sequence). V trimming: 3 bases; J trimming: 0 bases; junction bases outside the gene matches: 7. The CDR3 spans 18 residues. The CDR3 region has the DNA TGTGCCAGTAGTATGGGACTAGCGGGAGAACAGAGCTCCTACGAGCAGTACTTC. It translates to CASSMGLAGEQSSYEQYF.

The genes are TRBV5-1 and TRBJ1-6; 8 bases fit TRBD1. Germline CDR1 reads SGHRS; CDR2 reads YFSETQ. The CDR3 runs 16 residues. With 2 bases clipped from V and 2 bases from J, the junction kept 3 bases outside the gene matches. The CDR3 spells CASSFGDRTYNSPLHF. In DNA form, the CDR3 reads TGCGCCAGCAGCTTTGGGGACAGGACCTATAATTCACCCCTCCACTTT.